The sequence of this T cell receptor beta chain was determined in a study of CD8 T cells in ankylosing spondylitis listed by TCRdb under 2017. Study-wide context: The study set out to find disease-linked TCR variants by profiling T cell receptor beta repertoires in ankylosing spondylitis patients and healthy donors. The whole study cohort included 90 to 120 healthy donors and 25 ankylosing spondylitis patients. Peripheral blood was sampled, and synovial fluid was additionally collected from ankylosing spondylitis patients. The investigation overall reported the following: Blood from ankylosing spondylitis patients appeared to be characterized by a TCR beta motif made up of several highly homologous amino acid variants. Some TCR beta motif variants had previously been reported in synovial fluid and blood of reactive arthritis patients, which suggested common disease-initiation mechanisms. The disease-linked clones showed a CD8+ phenotype and occurred at relatively low frequencies in peripheral blood. Significant enrichment of the disease-linked clones was reported in matched synovial fluid samples from ankylosing spondylitis patients.

This clonotype has a single count. This receptor's antigen is unknown. Qualities for individual bases were not recorded, and no much larger clone is one base off. Evidence from one read is weak. The instrument given in TCRdb is Illumina HiSeq 2500. TCR beta libraries were prepared by quantitative 5'-RACE with molecular barcodes. The original pipeline was this. A new computational method, built on a probabilistic model of VDJ rearrangement, was used to identify disease-linked TCR variants. Through fastp at Q25 and MiXCR, TCRdb rebuilt clones from the public reads, retaining in-frame beta chains. Identical CDR3 protein sequences are pooled into one entry, listed with their most common genes and DNA. TCRdb, rather than the study authors, made the V and J calls. This sample is represented by roughly 440,000 distinct CDR3 sequences; 17% of them were singletons. The top ten hold approximately 1% of the sample.

Via the germline V gene, CDR1 is ENHRY and CDR2 SYGVKD. The CDR3, cysteine through phenylalanine, is 13 amino acids long. The kept DNA is CDR3 alone, 39 bases in frame from the first base. Trimming takes 7 bases from V and 0 bases from J, and the germline ends sit 9 bases apart. The receptor was derived from a male donor with ankylosing spondylitis. The rearranged segments are TRBV10-3 and TRBJ1-2; confidence is insufficient to name the D gene. Sequencing used blood, either unsorted or a sorted T cell fraction (not recorded which). The CDR3 amino acid sequence is: CAIMSPPNYGYTF. The DNA sequence is given as TGTGCCATCATGAGCCCACCTAACTATGGCTACACCTTC.